The rows below give T cell receptor beta chains drawn from one sample of a study of CD8 T cells in ankylosing spondylitis. Via MiXCR, TCRdb re-called the 5' RACE reads, giving one row per CDR3 protein. This sample has 700,000 to 1,000,000 distinct CDR3 sequences, with roughly 12% found just once. Input material: blood, either unsorted or a sorted T cell fraction (not recorded which). These receptors originate from a male donor with ankylosing spondylitis. The CDR3 runs from the conserved cysteine through the conserved F or W. Fields, in order: CDR3 length, J gene, D gene, clone size, V gene, CDR3 protein, CDR3 DNA. A D gene is named only where the DNA matches it firmly. Some rows have no size entry. The others give once, few or many, or a class for an expanded clone.

16	TRBJ2-1	NA	few	TRBV7-9	CASSSPLRYTYNEQFF	TGTGCCAGCAGCTCTCCCCTCAGATATACCTACAATGAGCAGTTCTTC
15	TRBJ2-2	NA	few	TRBV4-3	CASSQDGIRTGELFF	TGCGCCAGCAGCCAAGATGGGATTCGGACCGGGGAGCTGTTTTTT
13	TRBJ2-7	TRBD2	NA	TRBV28	CASGLAGLYEQYF	TGTGCCAGCGGACTAGCGGGCCTCTACGAGCAGTACTTC
13	TRBJ2-2	NA	NA	TRBV6-1	CASRDINTGELFF	TGTGCCAGCCGGGACATTAACACCGGGGAGCTGTTTTTT
11	TRBJ1-4	NA	many	TRBV29-1	CSVDGEGKLFF	TGCAGCGTTGATGGGGAAGGAAAACTGTTTTTT
13	TRBJ1-2	NA	NA	TRBV5-1	CASSFHRDGGYTF	TGCGCCAGCAGCTTCCACAGGGACGGCGGCTACACCTTC
15	TRBJ1-1	NA	few	TRBV20-1	CSARDANSMNTEAFF	TGCAGTGCTAGAGATGCTAACAGCATGAACACTGAAGCTTTCTTT
13	TRBJ2-7	NA	NA	TRBV7-2	CASSGRPYYEQYF	TGTGCCAGCAGCGGCCGGCCGTACTACGAGCAGTACTTC
14	TRBJ2-1	NA	NA	TRBV5-6	CASSPGEFYNEQFF	TGTGCCAGCAGCCCCGGGGAGTTCTACAATGAGCAGTTCTTC
14	TRBJ1-3	TRBD1	many	TRBV6-1	CASTDRPSGNTIYF	TGTGCCAGTACGGACAGGCCCTCTGGAAACACCATATATTTT
14	TRBJ2-3	NA	NA	TRBV7-2	CASYDLGGTDTQYF	TGTGCCAGTTACGACTTAGGGGGCACAGATACGCAGTATTTT
14	TRBJ2-2	TRBD1	many	TRBV29-1	CSIRSGQHTGELFF	TGCAGCATTCGGTCGGGACAGCACACCGGGGAGCTGTTTTTT
13	TRBJ1-1	NA	few	TRBV5-1	CASSSQQGGEAFF	TGCGCCAGCAGCTCTCAACAGGGTGGTGAAGCTTTCTTT
14	TRBJ2-1	NA	NA	TRBV6-2/TRBV6-3	CASSYPVRAAGQFF	TGTGCCAGCAGTTACCCCGTAAGAGCGGCTGGGCAGTTCTTC
13	TRBJ1-5	NA	few	TRBV7-2	CASSLVWNQPQHF	TGTGCCAGCAGCTTAGTATGGAATCAGCCCCAGCATTTT
14	TRBJ2-7	TRBD1	NA	TRBV20-1	CSASLRQGPNEQYF	TGCAGTGCTAGTCTACGACAGGGACCCAACGAGCAGTACTTC
15	TRBJ2-1	NA	few	TRBV7-8	CASSKTAGSYNEQFF	TGTGCCAGCAGTAAGACGGCGGGGTCCTACAATGAGCAGTTCTTC
15	TRBJ2-1	TRBD1	NA	TRBV7-8	CASSSRQGSINEQFF	TGTGCCAGCAGCTCCCGACAGGGGAGCATCAATGAGCAGTTCTTC
14	TRBJ1-4	NA	few	TRBV18	CASSPPTEMEKLFF	TGTGCCAGCTCCCCACCCACGGAAATGGAAAAACTGTTTTTT
13	TRBJ2-3	NA	many	TRBV20-1	CSARARATDTQYF	TGCAGTGCTAGGGCCAGGGCCACAGATACGCAGTATTTT
16	TRBJ2-5	TRBD2	many	TRBV5-1	CASSLPSGSTRETQYF	TGCGCCAGCAGCTTGCCTAGCGGGAGCACCAGGGAGACCCAGTACTTC
13	TRBJ2-5	NA	NA	TRBV7-8	CASKNFGEETQYF	TGTGCCAGCAAAAACTTCGGGGAAGAGACCCAGTACTTC
15	TRBJ2-3	NA	few	TRBV10-3	CAISAGYQNTDTQYF	TGTGCCATCAGTGCTGGCTACCAAAACACAGATACGCAGTATTTT
16	TRBJ2-7	TRBD1	NA	TRBV23-1	CASSQSGTGVSDEQYF	TGCGCCAGCAGTCAATCAGGGACAGGGGTGAGCGACGAGCAGTACTTC
13	TRBJ1-1	NA	few	TRBV28	CASSEPQNTEAFF	TGTGCCAGCAGCGAGCCCCAGAACACTGAAGCTTTCTTT
14	TRBJ1-5	NA	NA	TRBV30	CAWSTGTGNQPQHF	TGTGCCTGGTCCACAGGGACCGGGAATCAGCCCCAGCATTTT
16	TRBJ2-3	TRBD1	NA	TRBV24-1	CATSDLGRGRPDTQYF	TGTGCCACCAGTGATTTGGGCAGGGGGCGACCAGATACGCAGTATTTT
17	TRBJ2-2	TRBD2	few	TRBV12-3/TRBV12-4	CASSTGLGGANTGELFF	TGTGCCAGCAGTACGGGACTAGGGGGAGCAAACACCGGGGAGCTGTTTTTT
14	TRBJ2-1	NA	many	TRBV6-4	CASSERGGTGKQFF	TGTGCCAGCAGTGAAAGAGGAGGTACGGGGAAGCAGTTCTTC
15	TRBJ2-3	TRBD2	many	TRBV7-2	CASSLSGPSTDTQYF	TGTGCCAGCAGCCTTAGCGGGCCTAGCACAGATACGCAGTATTTT
13	TRBJ1-1	NA	few	TRBV9	CASSIRDNTEAFF	TGTGCCAGCAGCATCCGGGATAACACTGAAGCTTTCTTT
17	TRBJ2-1	TRBD2	NA	TRBV7-2	CASSLRPTSGSIDEQFF	TGTGCCAGCAGCTTACGCCCTACTAGCGGGAGTATAGATGAGCAGTTCTTC
13	TRBJ2-2	NA	many	TRBV20-1	CSARNSYTGELFF	TGCAGTGCTAGAAACAGTTACACCGGGGAGCTGTTTTTT
15	TRBJ2-5	NA	NA	TRBV5-1	CASSLVVVGPETQYF	TGCGCCAGCAGCTTGGTCGTTGTGGGTCCGGAGACCCAGTACTTC
15	TRBJ2-1	NA	many	TRBV12-3/TRBV12-4	CASTLPDRTYNEQFF	TGTGCCAGCACCCTCCCGGACAGAACCTACAATGAGCAGTTCTTC
16	TRBJ2-1	TRBD2	few	TRBV9	CASSVGSGSPHNEQFF	TGTGCCAGCAGCGTAGGGAGCGGGAGCCCCCACAATGAGCAGTTCTTC
12	TRBJ2-7	NA	many	TRBV20-1	CSAGIGTYEQYF	TGCAGTGCTGGTATCGGGACCTACGAGCAGTACTTC
13	TRBJ1-1	NA	NA	TRBV25-1	CASSARGWTEAFF	TGTGCCAGCAGTGCCAGGGGTTGGACTGAAGCTTTCTTT
16	TRBJ2-7	TRBD2	many	TRBV29-1	CSVEGTGTSGSYEQYF	TGCAGCGTTGAAGGCACTGGGACTAGCGGCTCCTACGAGCAGTACTTC
14	TRBJ1-1	NA	few	TRBV20-1	CSAPQGNMNTEAFF	TGCAGTGCACCACAGGGTAACATGAACACTGAAGCTTTCTTT
11	TRBJ1-1	NA	many	TRBV12-3/TRBV12-4	CASSKFQEAFF	TGTGCCAGCAGCAAATTCCAAGAGGCTTTCTTT
11	TRBJ2-7	NA	many	TRBV29-1	CSVRQAYEQYF	TGCAGCGTTAGACAGGCCTACGAGCAGTACTTC
14	TRBJ2-6	NA	NA	TRBV5-1	CASSLDAGQNVLTF	TGCGCCAGCAGCTTGGATGCAGGGCAGAACGTCCTGACTTTC
13	TRBJ2-7	NA	few	TRBV20-1	CSASRGANYEQYF	TGCAGTGCTAGTCGGGGGGCGAACTACGAGCAGTACTTC
16	TRBJ2-1	TRBD2	NA	TRBV3-1	CASSHIAGGPYNEQFF	TGTGCCAGCAGCCATATAGCGGGGGGGCCCTACAATGAGCAGTTCTTC
13	TRBJ1-1	NA	many	TRBV7-2	CASRLTVNTEAFF	TGTGCCAGCAGACTGACAGTTAACACTGAAGCTTTCTTT
15	TRBJ2-3	NA	many	TRBV7-9	CASSNGQLNENTQYF	TGTGCCAGCAGCAACGGACAGCTCAATGAGAATACGCAGTATTTT
14	TRBJ2-2	NA	many	TRBV29-1	CSVEGGLNTGELFF	TGCAGCGTTGAAGGGGGCTTGAACACCGGGGAGCTGTTTTTT
16	TRBJ2-6	NA	few	TRBV4-3	CASSQTSRSGANVLTF	TGCGCCAGCAGCCAAACCAGCCGCTCTGGGGCCAACGTCCTGACTTTC
15	TRBJ2-6	NA	few	TRBV24-1	CATSARGSGANVLTF	TGTGCCACCAGTGCCCGTGGCTCTGGGGCCAACGTCCTGACTTTC